This is a list of T cell receptor beta chains from one sample in a study of shared clonotypes between healthy human individuals. The data were produced by immunoSEQ multiplex PCR, yet TCRdb's version contains in-frame clones alone and is incomplete. The table shows under 2,500,000 clones, with approximately 94% occurring only once. Specimen: naive CD4+ T cells sorted from blood. The source of these receptors is a man aged 18 to 35 in good health. Each CDR3 is given with its conserved first and last residue. The D gene is left open where the match is weak. Clone size, where shown, is once, few, many, or a class for clones that have expanded.

d_gene	v_gene	abundance	j_gene	CDR3nt	CDR3aa
-	TRBV5-8	-	TRBJ1-4	TGTGCCAGCAGCTTGGTGTTTGGAGCGAATGAAAAACTGTTTTTT	CASSLVFGANEKLFF
TRBD1	TRBV6-1	-	TRBJ2-3	TGTGCCAGCACTGTGGACAGGCGCGACACAGATACGCAGTATTTT	CASTVDRRDTDTQYF
-	TRBV5-1	-	TRBJ1-1	TGCGCCAGCAAGGAGGTGGGGGACACTGAAGCTTTCTTT	CASKEVGDTEAFF
-	TRBV9	-	TRBJ1-1	TGTGCCAGCAGCGTAGAACCAGCCGGGACTGAAGCTTTCTTT	CASSVEPAGTEAFF
-	TRBV6-1	-	TRBJ2-7	TGTGCCAGCAGTGGACAGCTTAAAGCCTACGAGCAGTACTTC	CASSGQLKAYEQYF
-	TRBV28	-	TRBJ1-3	TGTGCCAGCAGCAGCCCGGGGGGCAGGGACACCATATATTTT	CASSSPGGRDTIYF
-	TRBV2	-	TRBJ1-4	TGTGCCAGCAGTCCCACCTTGGCAGGTACTAATGAAAAACTGTTTTTT	CASSPTLAGTNEKLFF
-	TRBV5-3	-	TRBJ1-5	TGTGCCAGAAGCTTGGACACTCCCAGGCCCCAGCATTTT	CARSLDTPRPQHF
-	TRBV2	few	TRBJ1-6	TGTGCCAGTCAGACGGACCGGGGTATGAATTCACCCCTCCACTTT	CASQTDRGMNSPLHF
-	TRBV5-1	-	TRBJ1-2	TGCGCCAATACGTGGCCCGGTCGGAAGGGTGGCTACACCTTC	CANTWPGRKGGYTF
TRBD1	TRBV19	once	TRBJ1-2	TGTGCCAGTAGTACCATGGGACAGGGGAATTATGGCTACACCTTC	CASSTMGQGNYGYTF
TRBD2	TRBV9	-	TRBJ2-1	TGTGCCAGCAGCGACGGGGGGACCTCCTACAATGAGCAGTTCTTC	CASSDGGTSYNEQFF
-	TRBV7-8	once	TRBJ1-4	TGTGCCAGCAATGGGAAGGGGGGACACTCAACTAATGAAAAACTGTTTTTT	CASNGKGGHSTNEKLFF
-	TRBV7-9	once	TRBJ1-1	TGTGCCAGCAGCCTTAGGTACTATAGGGGAGGCGCTGAAGCTTTCTTT	CASSLRYYRGGAEAFF
-	TRBV2	-	TRBJ1-5	TGTGCCAGCAGCCCAGATAGGGGGGCCAATCAGCCCCAGCATTTT	CASSPDRGANQPQHF
-	TRBV5-1	-	TRBJ2-7	TGCGCCAGCAGCGGCGACTTATCCTACGAGCAGTACTTC	CASSGDLSYEQYF
-	TRBV5-5	-	TRBJ2-5	TGTGCCATATCTTATGAGACCCAGTACTTC	CAISYETQYF
-	TRBV28	-	TRBJ2-5	TGTGCCAGCAGTTTATCTTCCAGGGGGAGGGAGACCCAGTACTTC	CASSLSSRGRETQYF
-	TRBV7-9	-	TRBJ2-2	TGTGCCAGCTCAAGGAACAGGGCGAACACCGGGGAGCTGTTTTTT	CASSRNRANTGELFF
-	TRBV2	-	TRBJ2-3	TGTGCCAGCAGTGAACGTCGGGCCCGGGAGACGCAGTATTTT	CASSERRARETQYF
-	TRBV2	-	TRBJ2-5	TGTGCCAGCAGGACGGTCCAAGAGACCCAGTACTTC	CASRTVQETQYF
TRBD1	TRBV30	-	TRBJ1-3	TGTGCCTGGAGTACAGGGGACGGAAACACCATATATTTT	CAWSTGDGNTIYF
-	TRBV21-1	once	TRBJ2-4	TGTGCCAGCAGCAAAACGGCCGGGGACAGGGGGGCGACCCCAGCCAAAAACATTCAGTACTTC	CASSKTAGDRGATPAKNIQYF
TRBD2	TRBV2	-	TRBJ2-2	TGTGCCAGCAGGGTCAGACTAGCGGGAGAACCCGGGGAGCTGTTTTTT	CASRVRLAGEPGELFF
-	TRBV7-6	-	TRBJ2-7	TGTGCCAGCAGCTGGGGGGAAATAGGCTACGAGCAGTACTTC	CASSWGEIGYEQYF
TRBD1	TRBV9	once	TRBJ2-3	TGTGCCAGCAGCGCCGCCGGGGGACAGGGAAGGAGTACGCAGTATTTT	CASSAAGGQGRSTQYF
TRBD1	TRBV5-6	-	TRBJ1-4	TGTGCCAGCAGCCCGTTGACAGGGTCGGTAACTAATGAAAAACTGTTTTTT	CASSPLTGSVTNEKLFF
TRBD1	TRBV28	-	TRBJ2-5	TGTGCCAGCAGTATCAAGGGACAGGGTGACGAGACCCAGTACTTC	CASSIKGQGDETQYF
-	TRBV5-1	-	TRBJ2-2	TGCGCCAGCAGCTTGGACTCCCGGGGAGGCGGGGAGCTGTTTTTT	CASSLDSRGGGELFF
TRBD2	TRBV5-4	-	TRBJ2-5	TGTGCCAGCAGCTTGGTCGGGACTAGCGGGGGGGCGCGAGAGACCCAGTACTTC	CASSLVGTSGGARETQYF
-	TRBV18	-	TRBJ1-2	TGTGCCAGCTCACCATCGGAGGGATTCTATGGCTACACCTTC	CASSPSEGFYGYTF
-	TRBV27	-	TRBJ1-2	TGTGCCAGCAGTTCCACGGGGGCGCACGGCTACACCTTC	CASSSTGAHGYTF
TRBD1	TRBV30	-	TRBJ2-7	TGTGCCTGGAGTAGAGACAGGGGGTCCGAGCAGTACTTC	CAWSRDRGSEQYF
TRBD1	TRBV5-4	-	TRBJ2-7	TGTGCCAGCAGCTCCGGACAGGTTACCTACGAGCAGTACTTC	CASSSGQVTYEQYF
-	TRBV5-6	once	TRBJ2-5	TGTGCCAGCAGCTTGGAGCAGAAAGAGACCCAGTACTTC	CASSLEQKETQYF
TRBD1	TRBV30	-	TRBJ2-3	TGTGCCTGGAGCCGGGGACAGCCTAGCACAGATACGCAGTATTTT	CAWSRGQPSTDTQYF
-	TRBV29-1	few	TRBJ1-2	TGCAGCGTTGAAGGAGGGGAACCTACCTATGGCTACACCTTC	CSVEGGEPTYGYTF
TRBD1	TRBV6-6	-	TRBJ1-1	TGTGCCAGCAGACCCCAGGGGGCAGTCACTGAAGCTTTCTTT	CASRPQGAVTEAFF
-	TRBV5-6	-	TRBJ1-3	TGTGCCAGCAGCTTGAGCTCTGGAAACACCATATATTTT	CASSLSSGNTIYF
-	TRBV2	-	TRBJ2-7	TGTGCCAGCACCCTCAACAGGGTGGGTAGCTCCTACGAGCAGTACTTC	CASTLNRVGSSYEQYF
-	TRBV5-4	-	TRBJ2-5	TGTGCCAGCAGCTTGGGGGGGGCTAGCGGAGAGACCCAGTACTTC	CASSLGGASGETQYF
-	TRBV18	-	TRBJ2-3	TGTGCCAGCCAATCCGGAGGTACCGATACGCAGTATTTT	CASQSGGTDTQYF
TRBD1	TRBV9	-	TRBJ1-1	TGTGCCAGCAGCGTCACAGGGGTATGGAACACTGAAGCTTTCTTT	CASSVTGVWNTEAFF
-	TRBV30	-	TRBJ1-6	TGTGCCTGGAGTCTGGGGATTTCTTTTAATTCACCCCTCCACTTT	CAWSLGISFNSPLHF
TRBD2	TRBV5-6	once	TRBJ2-5	TGTGCCAGCAGCTCGGGGGGGCAACTCCAAGAGACCCAGTACTTC	CASSSGGQLQETQYF
-	TRBV7-9	-	TRBJ1-1	TGTGCCAGCAGCCCAGGGACGGTAGCTTTCTTT	CASSPGTVAFF
-	TRBV5-4	-	TRBJ2-3	TGTGCCAGCAGCTCCCTCACCCCAGATACGCAGTATTTT	CASSSLTPDTQYF
-	TRBV28	-	TRBJ1-2	TGTGCCAGCAGTTTCGGCAGGGCTAAGAACTATGGCTACACCTTC	CASSFGRAKNYGYTF
-	TRBV5-1	-	TRBJ2-3	TGCGCCAGCAGCTTGGCCCAAACGGGGGACAGTACAGATACGCAGTATTTT	CASSLAQTGDSTDTQYF
-	TRBV10-3	-	TRBJ2-7	TGTGCCATCAGTGAGTCGAGCCCCGATAAGAGGCAGTACTTC	CAISESSPDKRQYF
-	TRBV5-1	-	TRBJ2-7	TGCGCCAGCAGCTTGGGTTCGTTCTCAAATGACTACGAGCAGTACTTC	CASSLGSFSNDYEQYF
TRBD2	TRBV11-2	-	TRBJ2-7	TGTGCCAGCAGCTTAGTGGTCCTAGCGGGAGGGAGGTACGAGCAGTACTTC	CASSLVVLAGGRYEQYF
-	TRBV6-5	-	TRBJ2-5	TGTGCCAGCAGGGACTCCGGGACGAAAGAGACCCAGTACTTC	CASRDSGTKETQYF
-	TRBV15	-	TRBJ2-3	TGTGCCACCGGGCGGGTATACACAGATACGCAGTATTTT	CATGRVYTDTQYF
TRBD2	TRBV2	-	TRBJ2-7	TGTGCCAGCATGGGGACTAGAGGGAACTACGAGCAGTACTTC	CASMGTRGNYEQYF